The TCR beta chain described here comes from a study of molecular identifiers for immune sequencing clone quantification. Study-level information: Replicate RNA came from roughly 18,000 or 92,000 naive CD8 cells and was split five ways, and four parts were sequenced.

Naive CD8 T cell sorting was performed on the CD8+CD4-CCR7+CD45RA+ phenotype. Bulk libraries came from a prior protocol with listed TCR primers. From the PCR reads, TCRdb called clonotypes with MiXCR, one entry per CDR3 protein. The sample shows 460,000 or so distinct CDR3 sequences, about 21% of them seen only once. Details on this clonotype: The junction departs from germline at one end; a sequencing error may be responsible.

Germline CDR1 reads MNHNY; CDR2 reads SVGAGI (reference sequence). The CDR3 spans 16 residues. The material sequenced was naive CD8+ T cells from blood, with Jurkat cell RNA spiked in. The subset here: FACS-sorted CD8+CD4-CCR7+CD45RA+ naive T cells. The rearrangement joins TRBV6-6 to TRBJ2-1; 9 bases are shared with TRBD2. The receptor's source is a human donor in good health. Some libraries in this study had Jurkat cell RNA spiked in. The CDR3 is CASSYSTSGPWDEQVF. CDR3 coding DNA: TGTGCCAGCAGTTACTCGACTAGCGGCCCCTGGGATGAGCAGGTCTTC.